The present TCR beta chain was sequenced within a study of control samples from healthy donors and cancer patients (dated by TCRdb to about 2020). To prepare the library, the immunoSEQ multiplex PCR assay was applied. The table was pulled from immuneACCESS by TCRdb, which kept in-frame rearrangements only. Such tables lose some clones; where checked, under half of the loss comes from unresolved V genes, and the rest has no known cause. The sample profile shows about 130,000 clones; roughly 90% of them were found once. The biggest ten clones account for over 2% of the sample. Of note for this clone: Its antigen remains undetermined. No base quality values were provided; no much bigger clone lies one nucleotide off.

The CDR1 and CDR2 encoded by the germline V gene are SGHRS and YFSETQ. The CDR3 runs 17 amino acids, cysteine and phenylalanine included. The entry retains the CDR3 DNA only, 51 bases that are in frame from base 1. V is pared back by 3 bases and J by 0 bases, with 13 bases lying between the germline termini. The receptor was derived from a woman between 50 and 59 years old in good health. This chain joins TRBV5-1 to TRBJ2-6; a weak D assignment points to TRBD1 (5 bases agree). Sequencing input: blood. The CDR3 region reads CASSWLGAPSGANVLTF. The sequenced DNA is TGCGCCAGCAGCTGGTTAGGGGCGCCCTCTGGGGCCAACGTCCTGACTTTC. With the rest looked up from the reference TRBV5-1 and TRBJ2-6 genes rather than sequenced, the full variable domain is KAGVTQTPRYLIKTRGQQVTLSCSPISGHRSVSWYQQTPGQGLQFLFEYFSETQRNKGNFPGRFSGRQFSNSRSEMNVSTLELGDSALYLCASSWLGAPSGANVLTFGAGSRLTVL.